This T cell receptor (beta chain) was identified during a study of control samples from healthy donors and cancer patients. The repertoire was sequenced with immunoSEQ multiplex PCR; TCRdb's copy has only in-frame clones and lacks some. The sample lists about 93,000 clones, about nine tenths occurring once. Per the germline V gene, CDR1 is LNHNV and CDR2 is YYDKDF (reference sequence). The CDR3 totals 15 residues. V lost 3 bases and J lost 2; bases outside the gene matches: 3. This chain uses TRBV15 with TRBJ1-5; 8 bases agree with TRBD1. Source material: blood. This sequence was found in a woman aged 70-85 years in good health. CDR3 nucleotides: TGTGCCACCAGCAGGGACAGGGTCGGCAATCAGCCCCAGCATTTT. As protein: CATSRDRVGNQPQHF.